The 11 T cell receptor beta chains reported below all come from one sample, sequenced in a study of vaccination and CD4 T cells after COVID-19. With the Oncomine TCR Beta short-read assay, DNA from cultured CD4+ T cells was sequenced. TCRdb re-derived calls from the PCR reads in MiXCR, one entry per CDR3 protein. The table includes around 5,000 distinct CDR3 sequences, about two fifths detected once. Treatment given: approximately nine-day PBMC culture with coronavirus spike peptide pools or control peptides (ViraFEST assay). These receptors' targets are unknown. Sequenced input: CD4+ T cells from blood, cultured in vitro. Receptor source: a human donor who had recovered from COVID-19.

The V call is TRBV5-6, the J call TRBJ2-7; D tentatively fits TRBD1 or TRBD2 (5 bases each). Deletions cut 0 bases from V and 0 bases from J, with 7 bases between. This CDR3 spans 14 amino acids. Germline V gene sequence: CDR1 SGHDT, CDR2 YYEEEE. Here the CDR3 DNA reads TGTGCCAGCAGCTTGGCGGGACCCTCCTACGAGCAGTACTTC. Amino acid sequence: CASSLAGPSYEQYF.

This rearrangement joins TRBV7-2 to TRBJ1-2; D not certain. Trimming stripped 1 base from V and 4 bases from J, with 7 bases between. The CDR3 contains 13 residues. The V gene's germline CDR1 is SGHTA and CDR2 FQGNSA. In nucleotides, the CDR3 is TGTGCCAGCAGCTTAGACAGCCTCTATGGCTACACCTTC. Translation gives CASSLDSLYGYTF.

This sequence joins TRBV5-4 and TRBJ1-5, with D unresolved. The V and J ends lost 1 base and 2 bases respectively, with 13 bases between them. The CDR3 has 16 residues. Per germline, CDR1 SGHNT and CDR2 YYREEE (reference sequence). CDR3: CASSLSPADGNQPQHF. DNA for the CDR3: TGTGCCAGCAGCTTGTCGCCGGCCGATGGCAATCAGCCCCAGCATTTT.

The J gene is TRBJ1-6, the V gene TRBV15; unclear D gene. The CDR3 loop spans 15 amino acids. The germline CDR1 and CDR2 sequences are LNHNV and YYDKDF (reference sequence). The germline V and J ends were trimmed by 0 bases and 9 bases, with 12 bases remaining between them. Here the CDR3 reads CATSRDLSWGSPLHF. CDR3 nucleotides: TGTGCCACCAGCAGAGATCTCTCCTGGGGTTCACCCCTCCACTTT.

The chain couples TRBV29-1 to TRBJ2-5, with D maybe TRBD2 (5 bases). The CDR3 loop spans 13 amino acids. Trimming took 3 bases from V and 5 from J, leaving 13 bases between them. The V gene's germline CDR1 is SQVTM and CDR2 ANQGSEA. The DNA of the CDR3 is TGCAGCGTTGAGTCCGGGGATGGCGAGACCCAGTACTTC. Translating gives CSVESGDGETQYF.

V is TRBV6-1 and J is TRBJ1-2, with D possibly being TRBD1 (5 bases). V was pared by 5 bases and J by 6 bases, with 13 bases between. Germline V CDR1 and CDR2: MNHNS, SASEGT. The CDR3 totals 13 residues. Here the CDR3 DNA reads TGTGCCAGCAGTCTTCGGAGGGGCAATGGCTACACCTTC. It translates to CASSLRRGNGYTF.

This clonotype was seen a few times. J is TRBJ2-7 and V is TRBV20-1; 9 nucleotides match TRBD1. Germline-derived CDR1 and CDR2 are DFQATT and SNEGSKA (reference sequence). CDR3 length equals 12 residues. Unmatched junction bases numbered 2, after V lost 6 bases and J lost 2 bases. CDR3 nucleotides: TGCAGTGCGCGGACAGGGGCCTACGAGCAGTACTTC. This gives the protein CSARTGAYEQYF.

The chain recombines TRBV7-3 with TRBJ2-5, with TRBD1 matching 7 bases. CDR1 is SGHTA, CDR2 FQGTGA, per germline. The CDR3 loop spans 14 amino acids. Trimming removed 5 bases from V and 4 bases from J; junction bases left unmatched: 7. The CDR3 is CASSETGVGETQYF. The CDR3, as DNA: TGTGCCAGCAGCGAAACAGGGGTCGGAGAGACCCAGTACTTC.

This clonotype qualifies as medium-sized. The V call is TRBV20-1, the J call TRBJ1-2; D might be TRBD1 (5 bases). CDR1 and CDR2 from the germline V gene are DFQATT and SNEGSKA (reference sequence). Trimming pared 4 bases from V and 6 bases from J, leaving 12 bases between. The CDR3 contains 12 residues. CDR3 sequence reads: CSATAQGHGYTF. DNA of the CDR3: TGCAGTGCTACCGCGCAGGGCCATGGCTACACCTTC.

The J gene is TRBJ1-6, the V gene TRBV20-1; D is ambiguous. CDR3 length equals 14 residues. Germline assignment: CDR1 DFQATT and CDR2 SNEGSKA (reference sequence). Trimming pared 3 bases from V and 7 bases from J, leaving 13 bases between. The CDR3 sequence is CSARFPGENSPLHF. The CDR3 region has the DNA TGCAGTGCTAGGTTCCCCGGGGAGAATTCACCCCTCCACTTT.

A remark on this clonotype: One junction end disagrees with the germline gene, perhaps due to a read error. V gene TRBV7-6 combines with J gene TRBJ2-5; a possible D gene is TRBD2 (5 bases). Germline CDR1 SGHVS, CDR2 FNYEAQ. The CDR3 consists of 14 residues. This CDR3 reads CASSLVGRGETQYF. Here the CDR3 DNA reads TGTGCTAGCAGCTTAGTAGGGAGAGGAGAGACCCAGTACTTC.